A selection of T cell receptor beta chains follows, all from one sample in a study of beta chain features in type 1 diabetes. Using immunoSEQ multiplex PCR, the repertoire was profiled, and TCRdb retains in-frame clones only, with some absent. The profile shows some 660,000 clones, about 14% of them singletons. The sequencing sample was made of naive CD4+ T cells from blood. All receptors come from a man aged 18 to 29 with type 1 diabetes. CDR3s include the opening cysteine and the closing phenylalanine or tryptophan. D genes are given only for firm matches. Not every row has a clone size; where given, it reads once, few, many or a size class.

size	J	D	V	DNA	CDR3
few	TRBJ2-4	NA	TRBV5-8	TGTGCCAGCAGCTTGGCTGGGTTTTGGGAAGACATTCAGTACTTC	CASSLAGFWEDIQYF
NA	TRBJ1-5	NA	TRBV27	TGTGCCAGCAGCCCACTCTCACTATTCTGGGGCAATCAGCCCCAGCATTTT	CASSPLSLFWGNQPQHF
NA	TRBJ2-1	TRBD1	TRBV29-1	TGCAGCGGGGGGACAGGGAAGAATGAGCAGTTCTTC	CSGGTGKNEQFF
few	TRBJ2-3	NA	TRBV29-1	TGCAGCGTCGACGAGGGGGCAGATACGCAGTATTTT	CSVDEGADTQYF
NA	TRBJ1-2	NA	TRBV28	TGTGCCAGCAGTTTAACACGCGGCTACACCTTC	CASSLTRGYTF
few	TRBJ1-1	TRBD1	TRBV6-5	TGTGCCAGCAGATCGGGGACAGTGAACACTGAAGCTTTCTTT	CASRSGTVNTEAFF
few	TRBJ2-7	NA	TRBV7-2	TGTGCCAGCAGCTTCCCCCAGGGGGAGCAGTACTTC	CASSFPQGEQYF
NA	TRBJ2-1	NA	TRBV4-3	TGCGCCAGCAGCCAGCGGGGAGGTGAGCAGTTCTTC	CASSQRGGEQFF
NA	TRBJ2-7	NA	TRBV6-6	TGTGCCAGCAGTTCATCCGGGGGTACCTACGAGCAGTACTTC	CASSSSGGTYEQYF
NA	TRBJ2-1	TRBD2	TRBV9	TGTGCCAGCAGCGTAGCGCCACCGGCTAGCGGGGGGGCCAAAGAGCAGTTCTTC	CASSVAPPASGGAKEQFF
NA	TRBJ1-1	NA	TRBV30	TGTGCCTGGAGTGTACTGGACACTGAAGCTTTCTTT	CAWSVLDTEAFF
few	TRBJ2-3	TRBD2	TRBV5-1	TGCGCCAGCAGCTGGGGGACTAGCGGGAGTACAGATACGCAGTATTTT	CASSWGTSGSTDTQYF
NA	TRBJ2-1	NA	TRBV10-3	TGTGCCATCAGTGAAAGACACAACTACAATGAGCAGTTCTTC	CAISERHNYNEQFF
NA	TRBJ2-1	TRBD2	TRBV11-3	TGTGCCAGCAGCTTGGGGACTAGCGGGGGGAATGAGCAGTTCTTC	CASSLGTSGGNEQFF
few	TRBJ1-4	NA	TRBV28	TGTGCCAGCACATCACTGCAGGGGTACGAAAAACTGTTTTTT	CASTSLQGYEKLFF
NA	TRBJ1-3	NA	TRBV10-3	TGTGCCATCAGTGAGTCGGGGCCGGGGCGAAATGGAAACACCATATATTTT	CAISESGPGRNGNTIYF
few	TRBJ2-7	NA	TRBV28	TGTGCCAGCAGTTTATCAGGTACCGAGCAGTACTTC	CASSLSGTEQYF
NA	TRBJ2-1	TRBD2	TRBV7-6	TGTGCCAGCAGTTCCACTAGCGGGGCTTACAATGAGCAGTTCTTC	CASSSTSGAYNEQFF
NA	TRBJ1-2	NA	TRBV28	TGTGCCAGCAGCCTAAACCGAGGGGCTAACTATGGCTACACCTTC	CASSLNRGANYGYTF
few	TRBJ2-7	TRBD2	TRBV19	TGTGCCAGTAGTATCCAGCGGGACGCCTACGAGCAGTACTTC	CASSIQRDAYEQYF
few	TRBJ1-2	NA	TRBV27	TGTGCCAGCAGTCCTTTGGAGAGGTATGGCTACACCTTC	CASSPLERYGYTF
NA	TRBJ1-5	NA	TRBV23-1	TGCGCCAGCAGTCAAAGTAAGGAGGATAGCAATCAGCCCCAGCATTTT	CASSQSKEDSNQPQHF
NA	TRBJ2-7	TRBD1	TRBV7-2	TGTGCCAGCAGCTTAGGCGTGACAGGGGAGCAAGGGCAGTACTTC	CASSLGVTGEQGQYF
few	TRBJ1-5	NA	TRBV7-9	TGTGCCAGCAGCTCCCTGCTGGGGACAACGCTCAGTCAGCCCCAGCATTTT	CASSSLLGTTLSQPQHF
NA	TRBJ2-7	NA	TRBV6-5	TGTGCCAGCAGTTCCGGTCCTTCCTACGAGCAGTACTTC	CASSSGPSYEQYF
NA	TRBJ2-5	NA	TRBV19	TGTGCCAGTGGGTGGGAGACCCAGTACTTC	CASGWETQYF
NA	TRBJ1-2	TRBD1	TRBV30	TGTGCCTGGAGTGTGACAGGGACGGGCTACACCTTC	CAWSVTGTGYTF
NA	TRBJ1-1	NA	TRBV5-4	TGTGCCAGCAGCTCCGCGGTAAACACTGAAGCTTTCTTT	CASSSAVNTEAFF
few	TRBJ2-7	NA	TRBV23-1	TGCGCCAGTCCGCGGAGAGCTACCTACGAGCAGTACTTC	CASPRRATYEQYF
few	TRBJ1-5	NA	TRBV10-1	TGCGCCAGCAGTGAGAACAGTAATCAGCCCCAGCATTTT	CASSENSNQPQHF
few	TRBJ1-2	NA	TRBV9	TGTGCCAGCAGCGTAGGTTGGGCTGGCTACACCTTC	CASSVGWAGYTF
NA	TRBJ2-3	TRBD2	TRBV2	TGTGCCCAGCGGGAGGGCCGTACAGATACGCAGTATTTT	CAQREGRTDTQYF
NA	TRBJ1-4	TRBD1	TRBV4-1	TGCGCCAGCAGCCAAGCACTGACAGGGGCTGAAAAACTGTTTTTT	CASSQALTGAEKLFF
NA	TRBJ1-5	NA	TRBV5-6	TGTGCCAGCAGCTTGGGCGGGGGACCGGGGTCAGGACAGCCCCAGCATTTT	CASSLGGGPGSGQPQHF
few	TRBJ2-4	NA	TRBV5-1	TGCGCCAGCAGCTTGGCTCAGGGGACGGACATTCAGTACTTC	CASSLAQGTDIQYF
NA	TRBJ2-3	TRBD2	TRBV7-2	TGTGCCAGCAGCTTAGCGCGGACTAGCGGGAGGGTTAACACAGATACGCAGTATTTT	CASSLARTSGRVNTDTQYF
NA	TRBJ2-1	NA	TRBV30	TGTGCCTGGAGTGTAAGGTGGGCCGAGCAGTTCTTC	CAWSVRWAEQFF
few	TRBJ1-1	TRBD1	TRBV19	TGTGCCAGTAGTATCGGGGACAGGGTCACTGAAGCTTTCTTT	CASSIGDRVTEAFF
NA	TRBJ1-2	NA	TRBV20-1	TGCAGTGCCCTCCCTGAGTACACCTTC	CSALPEYTF
NA	TRBJ2-3	NA	TRBV18	TGTGCCAGCTCACCATCCGGATCTAGCACAGATACGCAGTATTTT	CASSPSGSSTDTQYF
NA	TRBJ1-5	NA	TRBV4-1	TGCGCCAGCAGCCAAAATCGGGCCCGGGACATTTATAGCAATCAGCCCCAGCATTTT	CASSQNRARDIYSNQPQHF
NA	TRBJ2-1	NA	TRBV19	TGTGCCAGTATGGGGCAAGGGGCCGGAGGGCAGTTCTTC	CASMGQGAGGQFF
few	TRBJ2-7	TRBD1	TRBV7-2	TGTGCCAGCAGCTTAGGGGACAGGAGCTCCTACGAGCAGTACTTC	CASSLGDRSSYEQYF
few	TRBJ2-7	TRBD1	TRBV11-2	TGTGCCAGCAGCCTGGACAGGGGAACCTACGAGCAGTACTTC	CASSLDRGTYEQYF
few	TRBJ2-5	TRBD1	TRBV30	TGTGCCTGGAGTACACGCTGGGGACAGGGCGAGACCCAGTACTTC	CAWSTRWGQGETQYF
NA	TRBJ1-2	NA	TRBV7-9	TGTGCCAGCAGCCCGAGGACCGGGGCCCAGGGTGGCTACACCTTC	CASSPRTGAQGGYTF
few	TRBJ2-1	TRBD1	TRBV4-3	TGCGCCAGCAGCCAAGATAAACAGGGGCCCTTTTCCTACAATGAGCAGTTCTTC	CASSQDKQGPFSYNEQFF
NA	TRBJ2-7	TRBD1	TRBV6-5	TGTGCCAGCAGAGCCACAGGGGGCGCGGTCCACGAGCAGTACTTC	CASRATGGAVHEQYF
NA	TRBJ2-3	NA	TRBV9	TGTGCCAGCAGCGTAGGAGGAATAGCGGTCACAGATACGCAGTATTTT	CASSVGGIAVTDTQYF
few	TRBJ2-3	TRBD1	TRBV29-1	TGCAGCGGGGACAGGGGCACAGATACGCAGTATTTT	CSGDRGTDTQYF
few	TRBJ1-2	NA	TRBV30	TGTGCCTGGATTAACGGCCTAGCTAACTATGGCTACACCTTC	CAWINGLANYGYTF
few	TRBJ2-1	TRBD2	TRBV5-1	TGCGCCAGCAGCTCTCTTAGCGGGGGATACAATGAGCAGTTCTTC	CASSSLSGGYNEQFF
NA	TRBJ1-6	NA	TRBV9	TGTGCCAGCAGCGCCCTCAGCAGCTATAATTCACCCCTCCACTTT	CASSALSSYNSPLHF